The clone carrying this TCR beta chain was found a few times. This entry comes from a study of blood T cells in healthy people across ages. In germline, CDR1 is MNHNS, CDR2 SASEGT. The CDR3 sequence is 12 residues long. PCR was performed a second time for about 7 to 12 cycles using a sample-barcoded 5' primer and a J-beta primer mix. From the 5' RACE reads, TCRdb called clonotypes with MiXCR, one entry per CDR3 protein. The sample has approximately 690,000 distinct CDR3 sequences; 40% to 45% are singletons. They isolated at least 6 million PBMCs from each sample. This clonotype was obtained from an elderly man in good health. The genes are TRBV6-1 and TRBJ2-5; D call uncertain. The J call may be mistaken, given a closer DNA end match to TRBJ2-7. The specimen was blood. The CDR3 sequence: CASEVIEREQYF. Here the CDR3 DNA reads TGTGCCAGCGAGGTAATAGAACGCGAGCAGTACTTC.